This T cell receptor (beta chain) was obtained from a study of T cell responses to AZD1222 COVID-19 vaccine. V was pared by 4 bases and J by 2 bases, with 12 bases of the junction left unmatched. In germline, CDR1 is SGHNT, CDR2 YYREEE (reference sequence). The CDR3 loop spans 18 amino acids. A single count supports this clone. Sequenced by immunoSEQ multiplex PCR; TCRdb stores in-frame clones only, minus some. The table records roughly 110,000 clones, around 91% of them present only once. This chain connects TRBV5-4 to TRBJ2-1; TRBD2 matches at 10 bases. The starting material was peripheral blood, obtained 28 days after the second AZD1222 dose. The TCR sequence derives from an adult who received the AZD1222 COVID-19 vaccine. The CDR3 loop is CASSTENIAGGPYNEQFF. The CDR3 DNA reads TGTGCCAGCAGCACCGAAAATATAGCGGGGGGTCCCTACAATGAGCAGTTCTTC.